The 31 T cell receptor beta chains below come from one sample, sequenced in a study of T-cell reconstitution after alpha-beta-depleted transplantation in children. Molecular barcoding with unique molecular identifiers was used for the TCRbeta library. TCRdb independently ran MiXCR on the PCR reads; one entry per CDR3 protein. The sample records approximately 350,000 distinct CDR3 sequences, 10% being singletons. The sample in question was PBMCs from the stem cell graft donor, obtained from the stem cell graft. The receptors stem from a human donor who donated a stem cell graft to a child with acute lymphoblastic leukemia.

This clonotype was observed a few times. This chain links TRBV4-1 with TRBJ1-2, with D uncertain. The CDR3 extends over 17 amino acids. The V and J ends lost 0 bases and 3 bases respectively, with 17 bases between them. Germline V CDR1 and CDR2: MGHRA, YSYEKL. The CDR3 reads CASSQDRLADGYYGYTF. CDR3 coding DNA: TGCGCCAGCAGCCAAGATCGATTAGCGGACGGCTACTATGGCTACACCTTC.

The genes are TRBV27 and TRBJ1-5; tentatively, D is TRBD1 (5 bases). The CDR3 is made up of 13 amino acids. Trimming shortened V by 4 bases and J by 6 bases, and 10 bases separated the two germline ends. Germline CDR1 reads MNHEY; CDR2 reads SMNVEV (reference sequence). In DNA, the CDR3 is TGTGCCAGCAGTTCAGGACAACTTCAGCCCCAGCATTTT. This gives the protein CASSSGQLQPQHF.

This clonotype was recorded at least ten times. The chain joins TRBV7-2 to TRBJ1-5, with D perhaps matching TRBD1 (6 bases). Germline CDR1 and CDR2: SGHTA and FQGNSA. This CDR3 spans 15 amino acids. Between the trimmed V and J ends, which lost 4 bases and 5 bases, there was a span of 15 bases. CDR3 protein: CASSSGGEVDQPQHF. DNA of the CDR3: TGTGCCAGCAGCTCCGGGGGCGAAGTGGATCAGCCCCAGCATTTT.

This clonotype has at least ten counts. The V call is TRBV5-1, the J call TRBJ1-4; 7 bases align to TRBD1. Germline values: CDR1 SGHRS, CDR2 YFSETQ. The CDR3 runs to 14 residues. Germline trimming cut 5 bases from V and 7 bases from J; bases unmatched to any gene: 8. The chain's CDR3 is CASRRQGVGEKLFF. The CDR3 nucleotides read TGCGCCAGCAGGCGCCAGGGGGTTGGTGAAAAACTGTTTTTT.

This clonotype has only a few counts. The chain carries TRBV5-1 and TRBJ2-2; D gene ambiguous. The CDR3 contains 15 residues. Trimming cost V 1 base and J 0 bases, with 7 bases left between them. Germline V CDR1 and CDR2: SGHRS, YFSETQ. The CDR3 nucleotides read TGCGCCAGCAGCTTGAAGGCGTCGAACACCGGGGAGCTGTTTTTT. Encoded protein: CASSLKASNTGELFF.

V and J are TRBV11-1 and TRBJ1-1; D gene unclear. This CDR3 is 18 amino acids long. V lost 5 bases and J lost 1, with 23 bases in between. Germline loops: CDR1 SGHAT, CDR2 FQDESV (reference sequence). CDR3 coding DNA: TGTGCCAGCAGCCTTCCTTTTCTCTCCGAGAAGGGGAACACTGAAGCTTTCTTT. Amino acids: CASSLPFLSEKGNTEAFF.

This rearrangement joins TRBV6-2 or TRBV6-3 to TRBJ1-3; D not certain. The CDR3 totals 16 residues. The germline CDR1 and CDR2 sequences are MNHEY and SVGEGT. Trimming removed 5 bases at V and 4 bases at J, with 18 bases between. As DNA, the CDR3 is TGTGCCAGCAGTCGAGGACCGCGATTGATGGGAAACACCATATATTTT. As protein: CASSRGPRLMGNTIYF.

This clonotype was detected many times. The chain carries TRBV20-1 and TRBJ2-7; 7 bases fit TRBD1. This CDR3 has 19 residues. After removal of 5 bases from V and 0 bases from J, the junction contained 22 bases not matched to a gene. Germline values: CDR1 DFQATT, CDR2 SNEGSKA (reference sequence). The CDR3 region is CSAGPLGGHTRRSSYEQYF. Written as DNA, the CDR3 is TGCAGTGCTGGGCCCTTAGGGGGCCATACTCGTAGGAGCTCCTACGAGCAGTACTTC.

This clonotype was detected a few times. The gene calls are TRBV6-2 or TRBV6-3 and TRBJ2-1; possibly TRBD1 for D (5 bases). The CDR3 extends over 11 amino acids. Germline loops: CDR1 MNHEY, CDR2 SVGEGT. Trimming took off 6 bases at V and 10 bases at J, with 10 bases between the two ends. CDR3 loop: CASSFQGEQFF. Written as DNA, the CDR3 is TGTGCCAGCAGCTTCCAGGGAGAGCAGTTCTTC.

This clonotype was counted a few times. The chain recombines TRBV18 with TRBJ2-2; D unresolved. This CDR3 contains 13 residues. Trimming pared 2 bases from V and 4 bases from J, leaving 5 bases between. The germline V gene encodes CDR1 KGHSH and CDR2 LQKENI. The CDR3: CASSPGFTGELFF. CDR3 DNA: TGTGCCAGCTCACCAGGATTCACCGGGGAGCTGTTTTTT.

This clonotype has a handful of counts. CDR3 nucleotide sequence: TGTGCCAGCAGAGTGACTTGGCGGGAAGGCACAGATACGCAGTATTTT. Its translation: CASRVTWREGTDTQYF. The V and J genes are TRBV7-9 and TRBJ2-3, with a possible D match to TRBD2 (6 bases). The CDR3 length is 16 residues. V gave up 6 bases and J gave up 1 base, with 17 bases separating them. From germline, CDR1 is SEHNR and CDR2 FQNEAQ (reference sequence).

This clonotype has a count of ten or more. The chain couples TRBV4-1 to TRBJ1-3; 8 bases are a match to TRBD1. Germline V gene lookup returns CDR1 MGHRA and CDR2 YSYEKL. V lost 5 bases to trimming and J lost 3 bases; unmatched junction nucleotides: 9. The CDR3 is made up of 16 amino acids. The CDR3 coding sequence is TGCGCCAGCAGCTATTCGGACAGGGCGGGTGGAAACACCATATATTTT. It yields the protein CASSYSDRAGGNTIYF.

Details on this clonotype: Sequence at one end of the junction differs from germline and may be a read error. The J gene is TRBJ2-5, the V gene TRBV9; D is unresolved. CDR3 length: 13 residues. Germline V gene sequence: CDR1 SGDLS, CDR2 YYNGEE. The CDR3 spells CASSVGLDRYLDF. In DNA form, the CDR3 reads TGTGCCAGCAGCGTAGGTCTTGACCGCTACCTAGACTTC.

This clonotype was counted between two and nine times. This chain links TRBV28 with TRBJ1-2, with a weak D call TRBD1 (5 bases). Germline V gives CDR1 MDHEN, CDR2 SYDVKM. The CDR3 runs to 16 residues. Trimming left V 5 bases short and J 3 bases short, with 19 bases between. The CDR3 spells CASSLILGTGDYGYTF. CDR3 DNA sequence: TGTGCCAGCAGTCTCATTCTCGGGACCGGCGACTATGGCTACACCTTC.

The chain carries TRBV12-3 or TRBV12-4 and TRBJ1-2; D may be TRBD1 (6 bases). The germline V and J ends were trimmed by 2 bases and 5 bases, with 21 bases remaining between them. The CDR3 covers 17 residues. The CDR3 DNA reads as TGTGCCAGCAGTTTAACCGGTACAGGGCCCGCCCTTTATGGCTACACCTTC. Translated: CASSLTGTGPALYGYTF.

The chain's CDR3 is CASSDGAGMGTQYF. In DNA, the CDR3 is TGTGCCAGCAGTGATGGGGCTGGAATGGGTACGCAGTATTTT. The chain is built from TRBV2 and TRBJ2-3; tentative D call: TRBD1 (5 bases). The CDR3 covers 14 residues. The germline V and J ends were trimmed by 3 bases and 8 bases, with 15 bases remaining between them. Germline CDR1 and CDR2: SNHLY and FYNNEI.

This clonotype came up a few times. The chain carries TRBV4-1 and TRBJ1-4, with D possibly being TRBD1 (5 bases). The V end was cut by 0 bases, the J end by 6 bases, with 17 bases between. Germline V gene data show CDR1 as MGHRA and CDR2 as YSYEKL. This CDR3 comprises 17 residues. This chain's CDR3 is CASSQDAGVGEYEKLFF. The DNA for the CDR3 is TGCGCCAGCAGCCAAGATGCCGGGGTAGGGGAGTATGAAAAACTGTTTTTT.

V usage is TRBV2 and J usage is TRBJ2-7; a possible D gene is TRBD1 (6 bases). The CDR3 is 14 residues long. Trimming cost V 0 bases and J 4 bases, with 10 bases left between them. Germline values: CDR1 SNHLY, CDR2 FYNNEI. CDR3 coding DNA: TGTGCCAGCAGTGAAGCGGACAGCTTTTACGAGCAGTACTTC. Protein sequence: CASSEADSFYEQYF.

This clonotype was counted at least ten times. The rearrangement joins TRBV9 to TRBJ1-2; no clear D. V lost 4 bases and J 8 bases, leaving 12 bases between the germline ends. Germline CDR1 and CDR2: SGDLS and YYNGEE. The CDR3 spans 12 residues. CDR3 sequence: CASSPGVGGYTF. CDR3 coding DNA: TGTGCCAGCAGCCCCGGGGTTGGCGGCTACACCTTC.

The CDR3, as DNA: TGTGCCAGCAGCTTAGATGGAGCAGGGTCCCCCTACGAGCAGTACTTC. Translated, it gives CASSLDGAGSPYEQYF. The chain couples TRBV11-2 to TRBJ2-7, with a weak D call TRBD1 (5 bases). CDR3 length: 16 amino acids. V dropped 0 bases and J dropped 2 bases, with 14 bases sitting between them. Germline CDR1 reads SGHAT; CDR2 reads FQNNGV.

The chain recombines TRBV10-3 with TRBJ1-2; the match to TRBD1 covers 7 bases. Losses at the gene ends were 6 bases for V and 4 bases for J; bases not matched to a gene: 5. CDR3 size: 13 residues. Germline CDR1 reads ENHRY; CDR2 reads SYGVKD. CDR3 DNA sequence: TGTGCCATCAGCTCTCGGGACAGCTATGGCTACACCTTC. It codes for CAISSRDSYGYTF.

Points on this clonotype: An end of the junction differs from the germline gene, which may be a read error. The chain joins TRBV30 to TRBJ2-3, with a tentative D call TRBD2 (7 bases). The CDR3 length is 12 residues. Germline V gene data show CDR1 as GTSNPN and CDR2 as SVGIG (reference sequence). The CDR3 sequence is CGGRRTTDTQYF. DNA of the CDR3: TGCGGGGGGCGGAGAACTACAGATACGCAGTATTTT. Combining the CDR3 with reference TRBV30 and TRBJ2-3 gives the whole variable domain SQTIHQWPATLVQPVGSPLSLECTVEGTSNPNLYWYRQAAGRGLQLLFYSVGIGQISSEVPQNLSASRPQDRQFILSSKKLLLSDSGFYLCGGRRTTDTQYFGPGTRLTVL.

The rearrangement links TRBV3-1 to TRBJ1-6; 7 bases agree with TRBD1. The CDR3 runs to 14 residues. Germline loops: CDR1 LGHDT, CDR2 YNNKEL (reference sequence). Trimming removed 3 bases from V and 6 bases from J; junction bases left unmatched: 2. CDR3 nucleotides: TGTGCCAGCAGCCACGGGACAGTTAATTCACCCCTCCACTTT. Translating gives CASSHGTVNSPLHF. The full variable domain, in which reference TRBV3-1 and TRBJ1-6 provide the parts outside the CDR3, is DTAVSQTPKYLVTQMGNDKSIKCEQNLGHDTMYWYKQDSKKFLKIMFSYNNKELIINETVPNRFSPKSPDKAHLNLHINSLELGDSAVYFCASSHGTVNSPLHFGNGTRLTVT.

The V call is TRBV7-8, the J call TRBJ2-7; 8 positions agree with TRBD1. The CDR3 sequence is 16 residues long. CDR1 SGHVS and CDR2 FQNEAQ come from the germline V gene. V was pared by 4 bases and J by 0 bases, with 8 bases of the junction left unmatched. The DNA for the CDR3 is TGTGCCAGCAGCTCAACCGGGACAGGCACCTCCTACGAGCAGTACTTC. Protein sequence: CASSSTGTGTSYEQYF.

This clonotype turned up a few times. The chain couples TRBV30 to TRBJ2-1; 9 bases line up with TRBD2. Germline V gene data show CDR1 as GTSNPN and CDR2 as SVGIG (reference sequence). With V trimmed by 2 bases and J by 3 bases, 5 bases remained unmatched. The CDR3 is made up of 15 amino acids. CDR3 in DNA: TGTGCCTGGAGTAAGGGGACTAGCAGCTACAATGAGCAGTTCTTC. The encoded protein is CAWSKGTSSYNEQFF.

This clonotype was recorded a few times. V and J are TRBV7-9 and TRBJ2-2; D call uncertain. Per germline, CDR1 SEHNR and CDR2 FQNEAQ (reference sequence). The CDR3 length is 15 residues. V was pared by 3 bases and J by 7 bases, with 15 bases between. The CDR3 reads CASSLALGAYGELFF. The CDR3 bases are TGTGCCAGCAGCTTGGCCCTAGGCGCCTACGGGGAGCTGTTTTTT.

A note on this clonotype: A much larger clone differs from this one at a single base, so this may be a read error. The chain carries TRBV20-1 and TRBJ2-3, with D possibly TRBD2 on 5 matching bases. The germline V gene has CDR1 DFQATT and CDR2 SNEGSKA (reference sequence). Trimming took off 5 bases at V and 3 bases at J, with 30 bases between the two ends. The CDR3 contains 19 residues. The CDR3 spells CSARPPESFGQRRTDTQYF. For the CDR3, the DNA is TGCAGTGCTCGACCACCCGAGAGTTTCGGGCAGCGGAGGACAGATACGCAGTATTTT.

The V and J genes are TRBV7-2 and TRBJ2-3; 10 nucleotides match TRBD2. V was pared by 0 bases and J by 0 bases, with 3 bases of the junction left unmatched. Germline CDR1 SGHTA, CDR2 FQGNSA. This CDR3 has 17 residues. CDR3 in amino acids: CASSLAPTSGSTDTQYF. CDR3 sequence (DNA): TGTGCCAGCAGCTTAGCCCCGACTAGCGGGAGCACAGATACGCAGTATTTT.

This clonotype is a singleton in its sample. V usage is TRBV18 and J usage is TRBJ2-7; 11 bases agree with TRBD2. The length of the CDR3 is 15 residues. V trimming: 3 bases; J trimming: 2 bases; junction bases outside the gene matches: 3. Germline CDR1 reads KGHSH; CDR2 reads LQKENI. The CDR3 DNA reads TGTGCCAGCTCACCGGTTAGCGGGAGGGCCTACGAGCAGTACTTC. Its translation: CASSPVSGRAYEQYF.

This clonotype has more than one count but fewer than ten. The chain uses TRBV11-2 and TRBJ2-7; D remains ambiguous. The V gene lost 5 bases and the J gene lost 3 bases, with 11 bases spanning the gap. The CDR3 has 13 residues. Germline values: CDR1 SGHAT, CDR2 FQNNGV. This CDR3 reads CASSPIRIYEQYF. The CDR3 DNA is TGTGCCAGCAGCCCCATTCGGATCTACGAGCAGTACTTC.

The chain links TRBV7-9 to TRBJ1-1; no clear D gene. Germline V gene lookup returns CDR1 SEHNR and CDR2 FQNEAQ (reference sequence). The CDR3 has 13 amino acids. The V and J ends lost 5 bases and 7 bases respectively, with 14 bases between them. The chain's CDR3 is CASSPFGQLEAFF. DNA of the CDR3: TGTGCCAGCAGCCCCTTTGGCCAGCTTGAAGCTTTCTTT.